The 21 T cell receptor beta chains listed next were all sequenced from one sample in a study of blood T cell repertoires in COVID-19. Some clones are missing from TCRdb's copy, which holds only in-frame ones; the method was immunoSEQ multiplex PCR. The data show 250,000 to 300,000 clones, approximately 90% seen once. Sample: PBMCs or T cells enriched from blood (not recorded which). The source of these receptors is a man aged 40-49 years who had recovered from COVID-19.

The rearrangement links TRBV14 to TRBJ1-2; TRBD1 might be the D (5 bases). The CDR3 consists of 14 residues. Trimming cost V 0 bases and J 10 bases, with 15 bases left between them. The germline V gene has CDR1 SGHDN and CDR2 FVKESK. DNA of the CDR3: TGTGCCAGCAGCCAAGATCAGGGCCCCCAGCCCTACACCTTC. It is translated as CASSQDQGPQPYTF.

J is TRBJ1-2 and V is TRBV5-1; the D gene is possibly TRBD1 (6 bases). The germline gives CDR1 SGHRS, CDR2 YFSETQ. Trimming removed 0 bases from V and 4 bases from J, with 10 bases in between. This CDR3 has 14 residues. The CDR3: CASSLATGPYGYTF. In DNA, the CDR3 is TGCGCCAGCAGCTTGGCCACAGGGCCCTATGGCTACACCTTC.

The chain is built from TRBV4-2 and TRBJ1-5, with TRBD1 as a possible D gene (6 bases). Trimming took off 4 bases at V and 9 bases at J, with 16 bases between the two ends. Germline loops: CDR1 LGHNA, CDR2 YNFKEQ. CDR3 length: 14 residues. The CDR3: CASSPGHVPWPQHF. The CDR3 DNA is TGTGCCAGCAGCCCGGGACACGTGCCTTGGCCCCAGCATTTT.

CDR3 sequence reads: CASSYSGGSDEKLFF. The DNA for the CDR3 is TGCGCCAGCAGCTACTCAGGGGGGAGCGATGAAAAACTGTTTTTT. The rearrangement uses TRBV5-1 and TRBJ1-4, with 7 positions matching TRBD1. The ends lost 3 bases at V and 6 bases at J; junction bases unmatched: 8. The germline CDR1 and CDR2 sequences are SGHRS and YFSETQ. There are 15 residues in the CDR3.

The chain carries TRBV6-5 and TRBJ1-2; a weak D match, TRBD1 (6 bases). The CDR3 extends over 14 amino acids. The germline CDR1 and CDR2 sequences are MNHEY and SVGAGI. V was trimmed by 2 bases and J by 3 bases, leaving 10 bases between them. The CDR3 loop reads CASSYQQGDYGYTF. The CDR3 coding sequence is TGTGCCAGCAGTTACCAACAGGGAGACTATGGCTACACCTTC.

Regarding this clone: A junction boundary mismatches the germline segment, possibly from a read error. The gene calls are TRBV11-2 and TRBJ2-1, with no clear D. Germline CDR1 is SGHAT and CDR2 is FQNNGV. The CDR3 totals 13 residues. CDR3 bases: TGTGCCAGCGGCTTCGGCTCCTACAATGAGCAGTTCTTC. Encoded protein: CASGFGSYNEQFF.

The chain links TRBV19 to TRBJ2-1; tentative D call: TRBD2 (5 bases). CDR3 length: 16 residues. Germline V CDR1 and CDR2: LNHDA, SQIVND (reference sequence). Trimming removed 3 bases from V and 1 base from J, with 13 bases in between. The CDR3 sequence: CASSIGDYRSYNEQFF. The CDR3 bases are TGTGCCAGTAGTATCGGCGACTACCGTTCCTACAATGAGCAGTTCTTC. The full variable domain, its missing parts supplied by reference TRBV19 and TRBJ2-1, is DGGITQSPKYLFRKEGQNVTLSCEQNLNHDAMYWYRQDPGQGLRLIYYSQIVNDFQKGDIAEGYSVSREKKESFPLTVTSAQKNPTAFYLCASSIGDYRSYNEQFFGPGTRLTVL.

The chain combines TRBV7-8 with TRBJ2-7, with 9 bases that match TRBD1. This CDR3 contains 14 residues. Trimming at V came to 4 bases and at J to 7 bases, leaving 8 bases not matched to a gene. Looked up from germline, CDR1 is SGHVS and CDR2 is FQNEAQ. CDR3 region: CASSSGQGIREQYF. The DNA of the CDR3 is TGTGCCAGCAGCTCGGGACAGGGAATACGAGAGCAGTACTTC.

This clone appeared many times. The chain links TRBV27 to TRBJ1-1; D is possibly TRBD1 (5 bases). Germline V lookup: CDR1 MNHEY, CDR2 SMNVEV (reference sequence). The CDR3 has 14 amino acids. Trimming took off 3 bases at V and 2 bases at J, with 10 bases between the two ends. CDR3 nucleotides: TGTGCCAGCAGTTTCCTGGACACCAACACTGAAGCTTTCTTT. This encodes CASSFLDTNTEAFF.

The chain has TRBV6-5 and TRBJ1-3, with D possibly matching TRBD1 (6 bases). Trimming removed 6 bases at V and 2 bases at J, with 11 bases between. This CDR3 has 14 residues. The germline V gene encodes CDR1 MNHEY and CDR2 SVGAGI. CDR3 DNA sequence: TGTGCCAGCAGCCGGACAGTCGCTGGAAACACCATATATTTT. Residues: CASSRTVAGNTIYF.

A word on this clone: At one boundary the junction diverges from the germline segment, which might be a read error. As DNA, the CDR3 is TGTGCCAGCAGCTTAGCACTACAGGGCGAGCGAGTCTTC. This encodes CASSLALQGERVF. The rearrangement uses TRBV11-2 and TRBJ1-2; possibly TRBD1 for D (6 bases). The CDR3 is made up of 13 amino acids. Germline loops: CDR1 SGHAT, CDR2 FQNNGV.

The V and J genes are TRBV28 and TRBJ1-4, with D perhaps matching TRBD1 (6 bases). This CDR3 contains 16 residues. V gave up 6 bases and J gave up 8 bases, with 22 bases separating them. Looked up from germline, CDR1 is MDHEN and CDR2 is SYDVKM. The CDR3 nucleotides are TGTGCCAGCAGCCAAGCCCTTGCCGGGGGGGGCGAAAAACTGTTTTTT. The encoded protein is CASSQALAGGGEKLFF.

CDR3 coding DNA: TGTGCCAGCAGCGTTTGGGACATGAACACTGAAGCTTTCTTT. It is translated as CASSVWDMNTEAFF. The rearrangement uses TRBV9 and TRBJ1-1; TRBD1 might be the D (6 bases). The V end lost 2 bases, the J end lost 0 bases, and 8 bases lay between the germline ends. This CDR3 is 14 amino acids long. Germline CDR1 SGDLS, CDR2 YYNGEE.

This chain uses TRBV4-3 with TRBJ2-3; 8 bases agree with TRBD1. CDR1 and CDR2 from the germline V gene are LGHNA and YSLEER. The CDR3 sequence is 16 residues long. V shed 4 bases, J shed 4 bases, and the junction held 10 bases outside the gene matches. CDR3 sequence (DNA): TGCGCCAGCAGCCTGGGGCAGGGGGCAACGGCAGATACGCAGTATTTT. It encodes CASSLGQGATADTQYF.

This chain joins TRBV6-5 and TRBJ1-2; perhaps TRBD1 as D (6 bases). Trimming left V 2 bases short and J 4 bases short, with 17 bases between. Germline CDR1 and CDR2: MNHEY and SVGAGI. This CDR3 is built from 16 residues. The CDR3 nucleotides are TGTGCCAGCAGTTACCCCGGGACACTGGAATCCTATGGCTACACCTTC. It codes for CASSYPGTLESYGYTF.

This rearrangement joins TRBV6-5 to TRBJ1-1; unclear D gene. The ends were cut back, 2 bases at V and 5 bases at J, with 6 bases in the middle. Germline CDR1 and CDR2: MNHEY and SVGAGI. CDR3 length: 12 amino acids. CDR3 DNA sequence: TGTGCCAGCAGTTACGGGCAGACTGAAGCTTTCTTT. This encodes CASSYGQTEAFF.

CDR3 in DNA: TGTGCCAGTAGTAGGACTAGCGGGAGGTACAATGAGCAGTTCTTC. Protein product: CASSRTSGRYNEQFF. V is TRBV19 and J is TRBJ2-1, with 14 positions matching TRBD2. This CDR3 region has 15 residues. V lost 4 bases and J lost 4; bases outside the gene matches: 0. Germline values: CDR1 LNHDA, CDR2 SQIVND (reference sequence).

In its sample, this clone was seen once. J is TRBJ2-7 and V is TRBV7-9; 7 bases align to TRBD2. Germline V CDR1 and CDR2: SEHNR, FQNEAQ (reference sequence). The CDR3 sequence is 14 residues long. V trimming: 1 base; J trimming: 4 bases; junction bases outside the gene matches: 4. The CDR3 sequence: CASSLVSGMYEQYF. CDR3 coding DNA: TGTGCCAGCAGCTTAGTCAGCGGGATGTACGAGCAGTACTTC.

This sequence joins TRBV6-5 and TRBJ2-3; 7 bases agree with TRBD1. Germline trimming cut 10 bases from V and 9 bases from J; bases unmatched to any gene: 7. The CDR3 runs 11 residues. The V gene's germline CDR1 is MNHEY and CDR2 SVGAGI. CDR3 bases: TGTGCCATCCGGGACAGTGTCACGCAGTATTTT. This sequence encodes CAIRDSVTQYF.

The chain combines TRBV18 with TRBJ2-7; D remains ambiguous. The V gene lost 3 bases and the J gene lost 5 bases, with 8 bases spanning the gap. Germline V gene lookup returns CDR1 KGHSH and CDR2 LQKENI. The CDR3 has 12 amino acids. The CDR3 is CASSPREDEQYF. DNA for the CDR3: TGTGCCAGCTCACCCCGAGAGGACGAGCAGTACTTC.

V is TRBV30 and J is TRBJ1-2, with 8 bases fitting TRBD1. Per germline, CDR1 GTSNPN and CDR2 SVGIG (reference sequence). The CDR3 spans 16 residues. J was trimmed by 4 bases and V by 3 bases; bases with no gene match: 13. The CDR3 loop is CAWRLRTGWVGYGYTF. The CDR3 region has the DNA TGTGCCTGGAGACTGCGGACAGGGTGGGTTGGCTATGGCTACACCTTC.